These 8 T cell receptor beta chains were all obtained from the same sample, sequenced in a study of immune evolution from preneoplasia to lung adenocarcinoma. TCRdb keeps only in-frame clones here, not all; method: immunoSEQ multiplex PCR. The sample records 1,600 or so clones, around 72% being singletons. Sequencing was performed on FFPE minimally invasive lung adenocarcinoma tissue. These receptors were obtained from a person in their sixties or seventies with lung adenocarcinoma.

The genes are TRBV18 and TRBJ1-1, with a weak D call TRBD1 (6 bases). The length of the CDR3 is 15 residues. Trimming left V 3 bases short and J 6 bases short, with 17 bases between. The V gene's germline CDR1 is KGHSH and CDR2 LQKENI. CDR3: CASSPTSGVFAEAFF. DNA for the CDR3: TGTGCCAGCTCACCTACTTCAGGGGTGTTCGCTGAAGCTTTCTTT.

The chain carries TRBV9 and TRBJ1-2; possible D gene TRBD1, 5 bases. The CDR3 is made up of 15 amino acids. The V end lost 0 bases, the J end lost 4 bases, and 13 bases lay between the germline ends. Germline V gene lookup returns CDR1 SGDLS and CDR2 YYNGEE. DNA of the CDR3: TGTGCCAGCAGCGTAGCCGGGGGAGATGGCTATGGCTACACCTTC. Its translation is CASSVAGGDGYGYTF.

This clone came up a few times. The gene calls are TRBV5-4 and TRBJ2-7, with D tentatively TRBD2 (7 bases). This CDR3 contains 15 residues. V was shortened by 5 bases and J by 0 bases, with 15 bases between the two germline ends. Looked up from germline, CDR1 is SGHNT and CDR2 is YYREEE (reference sequence). The CDR3 loop reads CASSWTAGSSYEQYF. The CDR3 nucleotides are TGTGCCAGCAGTTGGACAGCGGGGAGCTCCTACGAGCAGTACTTC.

J is TRBJ2-7 and V is TRBV7-2; possibly TRBD1 for D (6 bases). Trimming took off 4 bases at V and 3 bases at J, with 16 bases between the two ends. The CDR3 has 15 amino acids. CDR1 is SGHTA, CDR2 FQGNSA, per germline. The CDR3 loop is CASSSAVGTFYEQYF. The CDR3 coding sequence is TGTGCCAGCAGCTCCGCCGTCGGGACATTCTACGAGCAGTACTTC.

The J gene is TRBJ1-3, the V gene TRBV9; D gene ambiguous. The CDR3 is 12 amino acids. Trimming stripped 4 bases from V and 4 bases from J, with 6 bases between. Germline-derived CDR1 and CDR2 are SGDLS and YYNGEE. CDR3 sequence reads: CASSPGGNTIYF. CDR3 bases: TGTGCCAGCAGCCCGGGGGGAAACACCATATATTTT. The full variable domain, with the rest looked up from reference TRBV9 and TRBJ1-3, is DSGVTQTPKHLITATGQRVTLRCSPRSGDLSVYWYQQSLDQGLQFLIQYYNGEERAKGNILERFSAQQFPDLHSELNLSSLELGDSALYFCASSPGGNTIYFGEGSWLTVV.

The chain couples TRBV5-4 to TRBJ2-1, with 14 positions matching TRBD2. This CDR3 has 15 residues. Germline CDR1 and CDR2: SGHNT and YYREEE (reference sequence). The junction had 4 bases not matched to a gene; V was cut back by 4 bases and J by 7 bases. The CDR3 DNA reads as TGTGCCAGCAGCACGACTAGCGGGGGGGCTAATGAGCAGTTCTTC. This sequence encodes CASSTTSGGANEQFF. The full variable domain, with the rest looked up from reference TRBV5-4 and TRBJ2-1, is ETGVTQSPTHLIKTRGQQVTLRCSSQSGHNTVSWYQQALGQGPQFIFQYYREEENGRGNFPPRFSGLQFPNYSSELNVNALELDDSALYLCASSTTSGGANEQFFGPGTRLTVL.

On this clone: This same CDR3 is encoded by further DNA sequences in the sample. The V and J genes are TRBV18 and TRBJ1-5; tentatively, D is TRBD1 (6 bases). V was shortened by 3 bases and J by 1 base, with 10 bases between the two germline ends. This CDR3 comprises 15 residues. The V gene's germline CDR1 is KGHSH and CDR2 LQKENI. CDR3 DNA sequence: TGTGCCAGCTCACCTACGGGACAAAGCAATCAGCCCCAGCATTTT. It is translated as CASSPTGQSNQPQHF.

This clone was counted only a few times. The chain is built from TRBV2 and TRBJ1-5; TRBD1 agrees at 7 bases. In germline, CDR1 is SNHLY, CDR2 FYNNEI. After removal of 8 bases from V and 3 bases from J, the junction contained 10 bases not matched to a gene. The CDR3 covers 15 residues. The CDR3 protein is CASSINRGTNQPQHF. For the CDR3, the DNA is TGTGCCAGCTCGATCAACAGGGGTACCAATCAGCCCCAGCATTTT. Looking up the rest from reference TRBV2 and TRBJ1-5 gives the full variable domain: EPEVTQTPSHQVTQMGQEVILRCVPISNHLYFYWYRQILGQKVEFLVSFYNNEISEKSEIFDDQFSVERPDGSNFTLKIRSTKLEDSAMYFCASSINRGTNQPQHFGDGTRLSIL.